Described below is a single T cell receptor (beta chain) sequence and its context. A single count supports this clone. Its antigen specificity is not known. No base-level quality is on record; no much larger clone is a single base apart. Looking up the germline V gene yields CDR1 MDHEN and CDR2 SYDVKM. Compared with germline, V lacks 3 bases and J lacks 2 bases; bases without a gene match: 3. The CDR3 runs 15 residues from the cysteine to the phenylalanine. The CDR3 DNA has 45 bases and is translated from base 1. The sample comes from a study of shared clonotypes between healthy human individuals (dated by TCRdb to 2020 to 2021). Regarding the research as a whole: The cohort comprised a couple of women and three men aged 18 to 49 years. For each donor, CD4 naive and CD4 memory were each given three plates, CD8 naive was given two plates, and CD8 memory was given one plate. To estimate repertoire size and how much clonotype sharing occurs between individuals, the study deeply sequenced the blood TCR repertoires of several healthy adults. Different laboratories and diverse techniques were used to prepare libraries and sequence TCR repertoires, to increase sequencing depth and limit assay-specific biases. Leukapheresis yielded between about 0.85 and 10 billion PBMCs per donor. Summary of the overall study and its limitations: Sampling was restricted to blood, and TCR repertoires in tissue are likely to differ from TCR repertoires in blood. Even with the large sequencing depth, rarefaction of the sorted-subset datasets indicated that sequencing was incomplete. Clonotypes shared by all four sorted-subset donors showed higher generation probabilities than non-shared clonotypes. The genetic and exposure-history diversity represented was limited by the small number of donors. Based on pairwise subsampling, the degree of clonotype sharing among donors was expected to be affected by sequencing depth. When a few donors were compared, the shared fraction of clonotypes was around 4.6% for naive CD4, approximately 3.5% for naive CD8, 2.3% for memory CD4, and 0.35% to 0.4% for memory CD8. Larger estimated clonotype richness was generally found for naive subsets than for memory subsets.

The donors were healthy, HIV-negative adults who had no recently reported acute infections or vaccinations. Every donor was a Caucasian adult living in Nashville, Tennessee, USA. CD4+ T cells were enriched by magnetic negative selection; naive cells were then positively selected on CD45RA, and the negative fraction formed the memory subset. After blood collection by leukapheresis, PBMCs were isolated using Ficoll-Histopaque density gradient centrifugation and then cryopreserved in the vapor phase of liquid nitrogen. Purity and quantity of every magnetically sorted T cell population were checked by analytical flow cytometry. Each sorted fraction had its genomic DNA isolated and then quantified by UV absorbance on a Nanodrop 2000c. Using the deep immunoSEQ assay, multiplex PCR amplified TCR CDR3 regions from genomic DNA. Extracted genomic DNA from each cell subset was distributed evenly across all wells of several immunoSEQ 96-well plates, and each plate was treated as a replicate. Each replicate PCR for sorted subsets received about 0.2 ug genomic DNA, equal to tens of thousands of T cell genomes. Purified libraries were measured with a Qubit 3.0 fluorometer, size-checked on a Bioanalyzer 2100, and measured again with the KAPA Library Quantification kit. A separate single-read 150-cycle Illumina NextSeq 550 flow cell was used to sequence each immunoSEQ 96-well plate. As for the original processing: Because the immunoSEQ output included only junctional sequences and no quality scores, the filtering could not be the same as the filtering used for full-length reads. Sequences were annotated with PyIR, a Python wrapper for IgBLAST v1.9, and V/J genes and CDR3 were assigned using IMGT germline references. Reads were filtered out if the reads had weak V/J assignments (E-value above 1e-6), no CDR3, stop codons, out-of-frame junctions, or ambiguous translated residues. V3J clonotypes were defined as sequences sharing the same inferred V gene, J gene, and CDR3 amino acid sequence. To compute the percentage overlap between repertoires, the number of shared unique clonotypes was divided by the size of the smaller repertoire. RTK rarefaction, the Chao1 estimator, and Recon v2.1 estimates of unobserved clonotypes were used to assess repertoire richness. Generation probabilities for all TCRbeta clonotypes obtained by the gDNA method from four donors were computed using OLGA. This immuneACCESS table, as held by TCRdb, lists in-frame sequences with V and J called but not all clones. Of the missing ones, under half trace to an unresolved V gene in checked studies; the others have no known cause. The DNA was the basis for D and trimming; V, J and clone size are from that table. This sample has roughly 700,000 clones in its table, and approximately 79% of those were observed once. The ten largest clones capture over 1.5% of the sample.

The clonotype comes from a woman aged 25 to 39 in good health. The chain employs TRBV28 and TRBJ2-1; the junction holds 8 bases that match TRBD2. Material: memory CD4+ T cells sorted from blood. The cell subset or site label here, explained by the study, means: CD45RA-negative fraction. The CDR3 reads CASSFSGATYNEQFF. The nucleotides are TGTGCCAGCAGTTTTAGCGGGGCAACCTACAATGAGCAGTTCTTC.